This T cell receptor (beta chain) was retrieved from a study of shared clonotypes between healthy human individuals. The study, taken as a whole, reports: Clonotypes shared by all four sorted-subset donors had higher generation probabilities than non-shared clonotypes. The naive CD4 repertoires of a few donors were compared, and approximately 4.7% of clonotypes were shared.

The study ran the assay at deep level. As processed by the authors: Filtering was not the same, since immunoSEQ gave junction-only sequences without quality scores. Generated by immunoSEQ multiplex PCR, the TCRdb table keeps only in-frame clones and is missing some. The V and J calls and the clone size are those of that table, but D and trimming were determined from the DNA. Of around 2,000,000 clones in the sample, 85% to 95% were seen once. The germline gives CDR1 GTSNPN, CDR2 SVGIG (reference sequence). Trimming pared 2 bases from V and 8 bases from J, leaving 15 bases between. This CDR3 contains 13 residues. On this clone itself: What it binds is unknown.

The V and J genes are TRBV30 and TRBJ1-2; D unclear. Sequencing was done on a sample of naive CD4+ T cells sorted from blood. As to subset: CD45RA+ positively selected. The receptor comes from a man aged 18 to 30 in good health. The CDR3 DNA is TGTGCCTGGAGTCTAACCCAAGGCGGAGGCTACACCTTC. This gives the protein CAWSLTQGGGYTF.